The table lists the clone carrying this TCR beta chain with many counts. No antigen is known for it. TCRdb recomputed calls from the 5' RACE reads with MiXCR, one row per CDR3 protein. In the table there are just over 350,000 distinct CDR3 sequences, over 13% of which are singletons. This sample was included in a study of T-cell memory formation after mild COVID-19. Regarding the study as a whole: Among CD4+ contracting clones, most were CM and EM, and CD8+ ones EMRA.

Input material: PBMCs or a T cell subset sorted from them (not recorded which). The TCR originated in a man younger than 30 who had mild COVID-19 (a few samples of this study predate the infection). Cell type and time point are not known.

The CDR3 protein is CSAIQSSYNSPLHF. CDR3 nucleotides: TGCAGTGCTATACAGAGCTCCTATAATTCACCCCTCCACTTT. V gene TRBV20-1 combines with J gene TRBJ1-6; D call uncertain. Between the trimmed V and J ends, which lost 4 bases and 0 bases, there was a span of 7 bases. CDR1 is DFQATT, CDR2 SNEGSKA, per germline (reference sequence). The CDR3 contains 14 residues.